The source of this T cell receptor beta chain is a study of blood T cell repertoires in COVID-19. About the research overall: Samples representing acute and convalescent COVID-19 were sourced from the United States, Italy and Spain. PBMCs, B-cell-depleted T cells, or T cells were the source of the cDNA or gDNA that made up the material.

Original handling: For nucleated cells, counts were estimated from reference gene primer amplification. Clones were sequenced by immunoSEQ multiplex PCR, and TCRdb holds only the in-frame ones, with some missing. V, J and clone size are those of that table, while D and trimming were read from the DNA. Found here are 130,000 to 150,000 clones, approximately 92% of them singletons; the top ten hold roughly an eighth. Seattle's cohort entered during active infection and was followed longitudinally. The sequence came from a young man with COVID-19, enrolled during active disease. Sequenced sample: peripheral blood.

CDR3 in amino acids: CASSPEWSWNTEAFF. The CDR3 bases are TGTGCCAGCTCACCAGAGTGGAGTTGGAACACTGAAGCTTTCTTT. The chain is built from TRBV18 and TRBJ1-1; no reliable D call. Deletions cut 2 bases from V and 1 base from J, with 11 bases between. The length of the CDR3 is 15 residues. CDR1 is KGHSH, CDR2 LQKENI, per germline.